This TCR beta chain appears in the sequencing data of a study of T cell clones after liver transplantation. Overall study: TCRbeta sequencing after a pre-transplant mixed lymphocyte reaction identified graft-donor-reactive clones, later tracked in post-transplant blood. Timepoints were pre-transplant, pre-withdrawal, and after withdrawal was completed or failed.

CDR1 and CDR2 from the germline V gene are LGHNA and YSLEER. V was clipped by 0 bases and J by 6 bases, with 12 bases between them. The CDR3 consists of 15 residues. Study-wide points: Compared with third party-reactive sequences, donor-reactive ones declined more, independent of withdrawal success.

Note on this clone: Its antigen is not known.

The table came from immunoSEQ multiplex PCR; TCRdb's copy has only in-frame clones and leaves some out. This table holds 98,000 or so clones, approximately 78% found once. This clonotype was sampled from a human donor who received a liver transplant. Specimen: CD4+ T cells from blood, collected before liver transplant. The chain links TRBV4-3 to TRBJ2-1; D gene ambiguous. CDR3 in amino acids: CASSQDSGHGNEQFF. The DNA for the CDR3 is TGCGCCAGCAGCCAAGATTCGGGCCATGGCAATGAGCAGTTCTTC.